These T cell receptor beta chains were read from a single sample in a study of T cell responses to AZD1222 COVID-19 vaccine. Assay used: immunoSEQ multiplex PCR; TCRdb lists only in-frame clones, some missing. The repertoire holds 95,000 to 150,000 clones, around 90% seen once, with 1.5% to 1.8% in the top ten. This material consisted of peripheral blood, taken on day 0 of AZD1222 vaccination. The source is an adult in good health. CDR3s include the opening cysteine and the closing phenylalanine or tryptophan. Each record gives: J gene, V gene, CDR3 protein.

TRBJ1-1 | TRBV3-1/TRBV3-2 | CASSGVTQGPEAFF
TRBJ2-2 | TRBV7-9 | CASSQDLNTGELFF
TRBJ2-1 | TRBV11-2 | CASSWGLAGYNEQFF
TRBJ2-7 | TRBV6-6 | CASTRTGGSYEQYF
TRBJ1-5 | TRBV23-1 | CASTRTNRGGNQPQHF
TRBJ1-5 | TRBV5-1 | CASSLEVGTGGNQPQHF
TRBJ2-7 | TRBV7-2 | CASSLASGTLAYEQYF
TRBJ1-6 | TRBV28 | CASSGQGEGVNSPLHF
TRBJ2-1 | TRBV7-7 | CASSLVSWGGGEQFF
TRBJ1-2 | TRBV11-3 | CASSLGEYGYTF
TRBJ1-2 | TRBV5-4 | CASSFNRGAGGYTF
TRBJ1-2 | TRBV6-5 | CASSRGVVDGYTF
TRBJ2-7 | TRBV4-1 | CASSQEDGSRSYEQYF
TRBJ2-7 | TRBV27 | CASSRTSPRTIFSYEQYF
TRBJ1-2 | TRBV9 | CASSVATTGYHGYTF
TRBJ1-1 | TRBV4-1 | CASSQEDRDTIEAFF
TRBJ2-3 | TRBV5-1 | CASSLGQTTDTQYF
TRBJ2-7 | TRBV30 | CAWSGPAGRHYEQYF
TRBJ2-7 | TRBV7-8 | CASSLGGYSQYEQYF
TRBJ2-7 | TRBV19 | CASSRGLGTPYEQYF
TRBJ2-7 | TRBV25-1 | CATQQGGRYEQYF
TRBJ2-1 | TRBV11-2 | CASSLDWTVQFF
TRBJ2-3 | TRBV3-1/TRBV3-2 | CASSQGTSGRAFTDTQYF
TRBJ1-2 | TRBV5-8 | CASSHIGDYGYTF
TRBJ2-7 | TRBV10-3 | CAIRASTDSYEQYF
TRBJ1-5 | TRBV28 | CASSLGLGESQPFYSNQPQHF
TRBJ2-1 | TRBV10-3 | CAISGTSGTNEQFF
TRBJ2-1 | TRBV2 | CASSLAGGLGEQFF
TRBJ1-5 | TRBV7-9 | CASSRAPGPDQPQHF
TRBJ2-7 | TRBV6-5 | CASSYSRRFTYEQYF
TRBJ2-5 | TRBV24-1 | CATSDFGFGTGSQETQYF
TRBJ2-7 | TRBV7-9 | CASSFPGVSYEQYF
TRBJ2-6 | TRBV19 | CASSNLAGANVLTF
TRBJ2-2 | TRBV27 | CASSFRGLNTGELFF
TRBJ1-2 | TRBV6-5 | CASSYQQGDYGYTF
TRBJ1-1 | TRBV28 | CASSGGRKAFF
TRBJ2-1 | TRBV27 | CASSPGLTLAEQFF